One and the same sample provided the 21 T cell receptor beta chains below, sequenced in a study of blood T cell repertoires in COVID-19. Generated by immunoSEQ multiplex PCR, the TCRdb table keeps only in-frame clones and is missing some. The data contain 160,000 or so clones, approximately 88% of them singletons. Sequencing was done on a sample of peripheral blood. The receptor source for this set is a woman aged 45 to 65 with acute or convalescent COVID-19.

The V call is TRBV18, the J call TRBJ2-6, with D maybe TRBD1 (6 bases). CDR3 length: 17 residues. With 4 bases removed from V and 2 bases from J, the gap between germline ends came to 15 bases. Germline-derived CDR1 and CDR2 are KGHSH and LQKENI. CDR3 bases: TGTGCCAGCTCACTAACCTCACAGGGAGCTGGGGCCAACGTCCTGACTTTC. Its translation: CASSLTSQGAGANVLTF.

This sequence joins TRBV20-1 and TRBJ2-1; possible D gene TRBD2, 6 bases. Trimming took 1 base from V and 10 from J, leaving 8 bases between them. This CDR3 is built from 11 residues. The germline gives CDR1 DFQATT, CDR2 SNEGSKA (reference sequence). The CDR3 DNA is TGCAGTGCTAGAGGTCGGGGGGAGCAGTTCTTC. Its protein is CSARGRGEQFF.

The chain joins TRBV6-2 or TRBV6-3 to TRBJ2-1, with 9 bases aligning to TRBD2. The CDR3 is 16 residues long. Germline V gives CDR1 MNHEY, CDR2 SVGEGT. V dropped 0 bases and J dropped 4; count of bases not matched to a gene: 4. The DNA of the CDR3 is TGTGCCAGCAGTTACTCTTTCGCGGGAGGGTACAATGAGCAGTTCTTC. As protein: CASSYSFAGGYNEQFF.

J is TRBJ1-3 and V is TRBV9; the match to TRBD1 covers 7 bases. The germline V gene has CDR1 SGDLS and CDR2 YYNGEE. V gave up 4 bases and J gave up 4 bases; unmatched junction bases: 8. The CDR3 runs 15 residues. The CDR3 DNA follows: TGTGCCAGCAGCCCAGAGGGGGCACAAGGAAACACCATATATTTT. Translated: CASSPEGAQGNTIYF.

The chain recombines TRBV9 with TRBJ2-5, with a tentative D call TRBD2 (5 bases). Germline CDR1 is SGDLS and CDR2 is YYNGEE. Trimming cost V 7 bases and J 5 bases, with 15 bases left between them. The CDR3 spans 13 residues. The CDR3 sequence: CASSLDGGETQYF. The CDR3 nucleotides read TGTGCCAGCTCCCTAGATGGCGGGGAGACCCAGTACTTC.

The V gene is TRBV30, the J gene TRBJ1-6; no definite D call. Trimming cost V 3 bases and J 10 bases, with 10 bases left between them. Germline V gene data show CDR1 as GTSNPN and CDR2 as SVGIG (reference sequence). The CDR3 extends over 12 amino acids. The CDR3 sequence: CAWSTHNSPLHF. The CDR3 nucleotides read TGTGCCTGGAGCACCCACAACTCACCCCTCCACTTT.

DNA for the CDR3: TGTGCCAGCAGCTTACAGGCGGGCTCTAACTATGGCTACACCTTC. This encodes CASSLQAGSNYGYTF. This chain links TRBV7-3 with TRBJ1-2; D remains unclear. The germline V gene encodes CDR1 SGHTA and CDR2 FQGTGA. This CDR3 has 15 residues. Trimming shortened V by 2 bases and J by 0 bases, and 10 bases separated the two germline ends. The variable domain in full, with the rest retrieved from reference TRBV7-3 and TRBJ1-2, is GAGVSQTPSNKVTEKGKYVELRCDPISGHTALYWYRQSLGQGPEFLIYFQGTGAADDSGLPNDRFFAVRPEGSVSTLKIQRTERGDSAVYLCASSLQAGSNYGYTFGSGTRLTVV.

The chain links TRBV19 to TRBJ2-6; perhaps TRBD1 as D (6 bases). The germline CDR1 and CDR2 sequences are LNHDA and SQIVND (reference sequence). This CDR3 has 17 amino acids. V was shortened by 5 bases and J by 2 bases, with 16 bases between the two germline ends. CDR3: CASSVTFRQAGANVLTF. The CDR3 DNA is TGTGCCAGTAGTGTAACGTTCCGACAGGCTGGGGCCAACGTCCTGACTTTC.

The V gene is TRBV7-9, the J gene TRBJ1-1; 7 bases line up with TRBD1. The CDR3 loop spans 14 amino acids. Germline values: CDR1 SEHNR, CDR2 FQNEAQ (reference sequence). With V trimmed by 7 bases and J by 5 bases, 10 bases remained unmatched. The CDR3 DNA sequence: TGTGCCAGCAACCAACGGACAGGAGGAACTGAAGCTTTCTTT. It specifies CASNQRTGGTEAFF.

This rearrangement joins TRBV6-5 to TRBJ1-5; possible D gene TRBD1, 6 bases. Trimming stripped 11 bases from V and 6 bases from J, with 17 bases between. Germline V CDR1 and CDR2: MNHEY, SVGAGI. This CDR3 has 13 residues. The CDR3 DNA reads as TGTGCCTCCATGCGGAGAGGGGGTCAGCCCCAGCATTTT. This sequence encodes CASMRRGGQPQHF.

This clone was detected only a few times. J is TRBJ1-6 and V is TRBV19; D may be TRBD1 (5 bases). Trimming took off 1 base at V and 10 bases at J, with 11 bases between the two ends. The germline V gene has CDR1 LNHDA and CDR2 SQIVND (reference sequence). The length of the CDR3 is 14 residues. The DNA of the CDR3 is TGTGCCAGTAGTATAGGCAGGGATTGGTCACCCCTCCACTTT. It encodes CASSIGRDWSPLHF. The variable domain in full, with the rest retrieved from reference TRBV19 and TRBJ1-6, is DGGITQSPKYLFRKEGQNVTLSCEQNLNHDAMYWYRQDPGQGLRLIYYSQIVNDFQKGDIAEGYSVSREKKESFPLTVTSAQKNPTAFYLCASSIGRDWSPLHFGNGTRLTVT.

The chain employs TRBV19 and TRBJ2-3; the match to TRBD2 covers 9 bases. This CDR3 has 15 amino acids. Germline loops: CDR1 LNHDA, CDR2 SQIVND (reference sequence). V gave up 3 bases and J gave up 2 bases; unmatched junction bases: 3. CDR3 nucleotide sequence: TGTGCCAGTAGTATTGGCGGGAGGGTCACAGATACGCAGTATTTT. Protein: CASSIGGRVTDTQYF.

This chain links TRBV7-6 with TRBJ1-5; a possible D gene is TRBD1 (6 bases). The germline V gene has CDR1 SGHVS and CDR2 FNYEAQ. Trimming took 5 bases from V and 4 from J, leaving 15 bases between them. The CDR3 extends over 15 amino acids. The CDR3 protein is CASSALGGPNQPQHF. CDR3 bases: TGTGCCAGCAGCGCCCTCGGGGGGCCGAATCAGCCCCAGCATTTT.

V gene TRBV13 combines with J gene TRBJ1-4; 7 bases align to TRBD1. The CDR3 covers 14 residues. Looked up from germline, CDR1 is PRHDT and CDR2 is FYEKMQ (reference sequence). The V segment lost 5 bases and the J segment 3 bases; nucleotides outside the gene matches: 3. As DNA, the CDR3 is TGTGCCAGCAGCCCAGACAGGGCTAATGAAAAACTGTTTTTT. It specifies CASSPDRANEKLFF.

CDR3 amino acids: CASSSRARGSGYTF. The CDR3 DNA reads TGTGCCAGCAGCTCGAGGGCCAGGGGGAGTGGCTACACCTTC. The J gene is TRBJ1-2, the V gene TRBV7-9; 7 positions match TRBD1. Trimming took 4 bases from V and 7 from J; bases not matched to a gene: 9. CDR1 is SEHNR and CDR2 is FQNEAQ in the germline V gene (reference sequence). The length of the CDR3 is 14 residues.

The chain employs TRBV7-8 and TRBJ1-2, with TRBD1 as a possible D gene (5 bases). CDR3 size: 14 residues. V shed 7 bases and J shed 5 bases, with 17 bases lying between them. Germline V CDR1 and CDR2: SGHVS, FQNEAQ. The CDR3 DNA reads TGTGCCAGCATCCCGGGGGAGGCGCGGTATGGCTACACCTTC. Translated, it gives CASIPGEARYGYTF. Looking up the rest from reference TRBV7-8 and TRBJ1-2 gives the full variable domain: GAGVSQSPRYKVAKRGQDVALRCDPISGHVSLFWYQQALGQGPEFLTYFQNEAQLDKSGLPSDRFFAERPEGSVSTLKIQRTQQEDSAVYLCASIPGEARYGYTFGSGTRLTVV.

The gene calls are TRBV30 and TRBJ2-7; 12 bases agree with TRBD1. CDR3 length: 15 amino acids. With 0 bases clipped from V and 3 bases from J, the junction kept 3 bases outside the gene matches. Germline assignment: CDR1 GTSNPN and CDR2 SVGIG (reference sequence). The CDR3 bases are TGTGCCTGGAGTGTTGGGACAGGGGGCTTCTACGAGCAGTACTTC. It translates to CAWSVGTGGFYEQYF.

The gene calls are TRBV10-3 and TRBJ1-1, with TRBD1 identical over 8 bases. J gave up 4 bases and V 7 bases, and 5 bases lay outside the gene matches. CDR1 and CDR2 from the germline V gene are ENHRY and SYGVKD. The CDR3 has 13 amino acids. In nucleotides, the CDR3 is TGTGCCATCAATGGACAGGGCGCCACTGAAGCTTTCTTT. Its protein is CAINGQGATEAFF.

This sequence joins TRBV5-4 and TRBJ1-2, with 7 bases that match TRBD1. The CDR3 extends over 14 amino acids. The ends lost 4 bases at V and 6 bases at J; junction bases unmatched: 9. Germline CDR1 SGHNT, CDR2 YYREEE (reference sequence). CDR3 residues: CASSPKTGSNGYTF. As DNA, the CDR3 is TGTGCCAGCAGCCCCAAGACAGGGTCGAATGGCTACACCTTC.

The V and J genes are TRBV7-8 and TRBJ1-2; a weak D match, TRBD1 (5 bases). V lost 1 base and J lost 7, with 13 bases in between. This CDR3 is 14 amino acids long. Germline V CDR1 and CDR2: SGHVS, FQNEAQ. CDR3 sequence: CASSLVKGRAGYTF. CDR3 DNA: TGTGCCAGCAGCTTAGTGAAGGGGCGCGCTGGCTACACCTTC. The full variable domain, its missing parts supplied by reference TRBV7-8 and TRBJ1-2, is GAGVSQSPRYKVAKRGQDVALRCDPISGHVSLFWYQQALGQGPEFLTYFQNEAQLDKSGLPSDRFFAERPEGSVSTLKIQRTQQEDSAVYLCASSLVKGRAGYTFGSGTRLTVV.

This chain's CDR3 is CASSFGTENTIYF. In DNA, the CDR3 is TGTGCCAGCAGCTTCGGTACAGAAAACACCATATATTTT. The gene calls are TRBV5-6 and TRBJ1-3; D gene unclear. The CDR3 consists of 13 residues. Trimming removed 2 bases at V and 6 bases at J, with 9 bases between. Germline-derived CDR1 and CDR2 are SGHDT and YYEEEE.